This record covers a single T cell receptor beta chain. The antigen remains undetermined. The record originates from a study of T cell responses to AZD1222 COVID-19 vaccine. Study outcomes and limitations: Among the donors, most were white British and more were female, and clonal diversity was possibly underestimated. Reportedly, nearly half the spike-specific TCRs target unmutated variant regions. Baseline seropositivity occurred in only six AZD1222 recipients.

The germline CDR1 and CDR2 sequences are SGHTA and FQGTGA. The CDR3 length is 16 residues. The V end was cut by 1 base, the J end by 6 bases, with 16 bases between. TCRdb keeps only in-frame clones here, not all; method: immunoSEQ multiplex PCR. The sample yields 95,000 to 130,000 clones, approximately 93% seen once. The TCR sequence derives from an adult in good health. The sequencing used peripheral blood, collected on day 0 of AZD1222 vaccination. The J gene is TRBJ2-1, the V gene TRBV7-3; maybe TRBD1 (5 bases). Written as DNA, the CDR3 is TGTGCCAGCAGCTTAAACCGCCAGGGAAGGCCCAATGAGCAGTTCTTC. Its translation is CASSLNRQGRPNEQFF.